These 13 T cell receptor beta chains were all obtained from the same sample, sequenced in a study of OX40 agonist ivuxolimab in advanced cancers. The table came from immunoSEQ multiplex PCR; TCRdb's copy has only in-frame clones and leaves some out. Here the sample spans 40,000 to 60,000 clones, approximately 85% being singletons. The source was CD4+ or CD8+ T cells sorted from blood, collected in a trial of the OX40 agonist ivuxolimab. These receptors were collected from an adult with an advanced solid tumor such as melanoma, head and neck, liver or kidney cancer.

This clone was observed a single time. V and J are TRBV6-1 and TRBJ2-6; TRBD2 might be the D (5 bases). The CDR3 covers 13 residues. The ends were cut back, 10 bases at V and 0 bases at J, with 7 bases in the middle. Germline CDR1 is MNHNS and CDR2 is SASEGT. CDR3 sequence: CATGNSGANVLTF. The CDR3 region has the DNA TGTGCCACCGGGAACTCTGGGGCCAACGTCCTGACTTTC.

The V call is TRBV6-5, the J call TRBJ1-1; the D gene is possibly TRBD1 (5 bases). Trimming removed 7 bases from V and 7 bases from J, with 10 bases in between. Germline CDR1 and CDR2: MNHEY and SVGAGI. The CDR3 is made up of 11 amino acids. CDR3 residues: CASTRDGEAFF. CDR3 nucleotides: TGTGCCAGCACCCGGGACGGTGAAGCTTTCTTT.

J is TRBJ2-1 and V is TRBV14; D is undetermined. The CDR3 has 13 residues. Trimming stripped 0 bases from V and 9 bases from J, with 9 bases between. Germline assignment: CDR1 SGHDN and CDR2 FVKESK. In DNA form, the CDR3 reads TGTGCCAGCAGCCAAGATCTACCCGGTGAGCAGTTCTTC. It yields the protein CASSQDLPGEQFF.

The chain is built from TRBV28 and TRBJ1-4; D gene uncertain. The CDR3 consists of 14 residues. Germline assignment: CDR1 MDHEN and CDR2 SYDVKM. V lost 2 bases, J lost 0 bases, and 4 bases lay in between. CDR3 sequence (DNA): TGTGCCAGCAGTTTAGACGCAACTAATGAAAAACTGTTTTTT. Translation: CASSLDATNEKLFF.

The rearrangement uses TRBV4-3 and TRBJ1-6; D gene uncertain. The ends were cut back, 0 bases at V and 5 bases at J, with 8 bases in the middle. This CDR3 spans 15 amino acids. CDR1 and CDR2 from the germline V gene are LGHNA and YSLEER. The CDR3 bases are TGCGCCAGCAGCCAAGATCGAGCAGATAATTCACCCCTCCACTTT. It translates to CASSQDRADNSPLHF.

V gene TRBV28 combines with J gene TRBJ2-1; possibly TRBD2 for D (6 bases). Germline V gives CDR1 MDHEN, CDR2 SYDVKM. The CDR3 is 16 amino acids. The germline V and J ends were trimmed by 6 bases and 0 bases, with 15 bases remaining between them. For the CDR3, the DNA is TGTGCCAGCAGGGGAAGCGGGTGGGGCTCCTACAATGAGCAGTTCTTC. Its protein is CASRGSGWGSYNEQFF.

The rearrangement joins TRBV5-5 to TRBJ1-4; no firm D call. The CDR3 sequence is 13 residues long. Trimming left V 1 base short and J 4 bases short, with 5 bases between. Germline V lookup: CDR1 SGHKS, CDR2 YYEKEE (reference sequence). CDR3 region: CASSLTVNEKLFF. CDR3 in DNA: TGTGCCAGCAGCTTGACCGTTAATGAAAAACTGTTTTTT.

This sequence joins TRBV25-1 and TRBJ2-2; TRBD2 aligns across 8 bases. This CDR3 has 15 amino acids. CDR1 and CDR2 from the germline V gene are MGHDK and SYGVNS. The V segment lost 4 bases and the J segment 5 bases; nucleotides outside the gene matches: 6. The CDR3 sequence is CASSALAGGTGELFF. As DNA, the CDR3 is TGTGCCAGCAGTGCCCTAGCGGGCGGGACCGGGGAGCTGTTTTTT.

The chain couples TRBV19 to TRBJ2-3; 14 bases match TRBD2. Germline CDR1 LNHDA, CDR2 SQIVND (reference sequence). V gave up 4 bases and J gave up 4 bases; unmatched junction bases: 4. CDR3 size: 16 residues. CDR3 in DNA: TGTGCCAGTAGTACCGGGACTAGCGGGAGTCCAGATACGCAGTATTTT. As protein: CASSTGTSGSPDTQYF.

DNA of the CDR3: TGTGCCAGCAGCCGGACAGGGTCAATTTCACCCCTCCACTTT. It encodes CASSRTGSISPLHF. The V and J genes are TRBV7-6 and TRBJ1-6, with 8 positions matching TRBD1. The J segment lost 9 bases and the V segment lost 5 bases, leaving 6 bases of the junction unmatched. The CDR3 runs 14 residues. Germline CDR1 SGHVS, CDR2 FNYEAQ.

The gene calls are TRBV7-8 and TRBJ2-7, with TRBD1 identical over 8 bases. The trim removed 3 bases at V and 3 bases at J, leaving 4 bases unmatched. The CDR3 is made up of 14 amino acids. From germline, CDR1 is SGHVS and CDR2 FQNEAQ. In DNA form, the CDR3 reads TGTGCCAGCAGCTTGGACAGGGTAGGCTACGAGCAGTACTTC. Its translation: CASSLDRVGYEQYF.

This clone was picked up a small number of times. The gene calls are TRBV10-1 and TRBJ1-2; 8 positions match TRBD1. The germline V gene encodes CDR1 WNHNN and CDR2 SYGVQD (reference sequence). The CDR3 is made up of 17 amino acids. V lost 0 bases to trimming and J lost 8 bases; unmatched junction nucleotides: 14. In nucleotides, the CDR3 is TGCGCCAGCAGTGAGTCGGACAGGGCGTATAGAGTGGAGGGCTACACCTTC. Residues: CASSESDRAYRVEGYTF.

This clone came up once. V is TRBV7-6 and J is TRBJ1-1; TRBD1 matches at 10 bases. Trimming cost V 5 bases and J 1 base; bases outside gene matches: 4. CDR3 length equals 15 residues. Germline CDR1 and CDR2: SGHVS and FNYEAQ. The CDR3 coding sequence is TGTGCCAGCAGCCCACGGACAGGGGGGAACACTGAAGCTTTCTTT. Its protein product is CASSPRTGGNTEAFF.